The 7 T cell receptor beta chains given below trace back to one sample, sequenced in a study of T cell responses to AZD1222 COVID-19 vaccine. Sequencing used immunoSEQ multiplex PCR; TCRdb keeps in-frame clones, though not all of them. The sample holds more than 85,000 clones, more than 70% seen once. The sequences come from peripheral blood, collected on day 0 of AZD1222 vaccination. Receptors originate from an adult in good health.

The chain couples TRBV5-4 to TRBJ2-1; either TRBD1 or TRBD2 may supply D (6 bases each). The CDR3 extends over 13 amino acids. The germline V gene has CDR1 SGHNT and CDR2 YYREEE (reference sequence). CDR3 nucleotide sequence: TGTAGAACGGAGGGGGATTCCTACAATGAGCAGTTCTTC. Protein product: CRTEGDSYNEQFF. The entire variable domain, with the rest obtained from reference TRBV5-4 and TRBJ2-1, is as follows: ETGVTQSPTHLIKTRGQQVTLRCSSQSGHNTVSWYQQALGQGPQFIFQYYREEENGRGNFPPRFSGLQFPNYSSELNVNALELDDSALYLCRTEGDSYNEQFFGPGTRLTVL.

The V and J genes are TRBV7-8 and TRBJ1-5, with D tentatively TRBD1 (5 bases). The CDR3 has 19 residues. V lost 5 bases to trimming and J lost 1 base, with 24 bases between them. Germline CDR1 reads SGHVS; CDR2 reads FQNEAQ. CDR3 bases: TGTGCCAGCAGCGCACGGAGAGGGACGTCTAGTTGGAGCAATCAGCCCCAGCATTTT. Translated, it gives CASSARRGTSSWSNQPQHF.

The CDR3 is CASSQGIREPETQYF. The DNA of the CDR3 is TGTGCCAGCAGCCAAGGGATTCGGGAGCCTGAGACCCAGTACTTC. The chain employs TRBV14 and TRBJ2-5, with D possibly matching TRBD2 (6 bases). The germline gives CDR1 SGHDN, CDR2 FVKESK. The CDR3 loop spans 15 amino acids. V was pared by 1 base and J by 5 bases, with 14 bases between.

This chain links TRBV7-8 with TRBJ2-5; 9 nucleotides match TRBD1. Unmatched junction bases numbered 2, after V lost 5 bases and J lost 4 bases. Germline CDR1 is SGHVS and CDR2 is FQNEAQ. This CDR3 has 13 residues. For the CDR3, the DNA is TGTGCCAGCAGCAAACAGGGGGCAGAGACCCAGTACTTC. This sequence encodes CASSKQGAETQYF.

The sample holds one count of this clone. This chain joins TRBV19 and TRBJ1-1; D ambiguous. The ends were cut back, 4 bases at V and 0 bases at J, with 9 bases in the middle. CDR1 and CDR2 (germline): LNHDA, SQIVND (reference sequence). This CDR3 has 14 amino acids. CDR3 bases: TGTGCCAGTAGTACCAGGACGGTGAACACTGAAGCTTTCTTT. Its translation: CASSTRTVNTEAFF.

V and J are TRBV29-1 and TRBJ1-4, with no clear D. This CDR3 is built from 14 residues. V lost 0 bases, J lost 4 bases, and 9 bases lay in between. The germline gives CDR1 SQVTM, CDR2 ANQGSEA. The CDR3 reads CSVEDLQVNEKLFF. In DNA, the CDR3 is TGCAGCGTTGAAGATCTCCAGGTTAATGAAAAACTGTTTTTT.

The count of this clone is one. The gene calls are TRBV28 and TRBJ2-3, with 9 positions matching TRBD1. V shed 6 bases, J shed 1 base, and the junction held 5 bases outside the gene matches. This CDR3 region has 15 residues. Germline V CDR1 and CDR2: MDHEN, SYDVKM. DNA for the CDR3: TGTGCCAGCAGCTCGACAGGGGGAGGCACAGATACGCAGTATTTT. Its translation: CASSSTGGGTDTQYF.